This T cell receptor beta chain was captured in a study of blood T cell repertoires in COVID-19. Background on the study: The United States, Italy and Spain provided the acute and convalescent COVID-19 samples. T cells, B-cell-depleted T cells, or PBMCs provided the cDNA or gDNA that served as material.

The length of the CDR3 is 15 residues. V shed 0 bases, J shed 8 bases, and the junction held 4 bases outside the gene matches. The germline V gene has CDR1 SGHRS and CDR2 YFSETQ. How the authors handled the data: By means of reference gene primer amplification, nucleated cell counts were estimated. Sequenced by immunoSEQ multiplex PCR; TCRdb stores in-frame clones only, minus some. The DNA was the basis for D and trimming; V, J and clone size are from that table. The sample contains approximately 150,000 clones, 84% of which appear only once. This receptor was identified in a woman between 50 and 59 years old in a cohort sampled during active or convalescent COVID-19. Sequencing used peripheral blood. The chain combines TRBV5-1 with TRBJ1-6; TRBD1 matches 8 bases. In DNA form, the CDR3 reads TGCGCCAGCAGCTTGGATGGACAGGGTTATTCACCCCTCCACTTT. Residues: CASSLDGQGYSPLHF.